These 16 T cell receptor beta chains were sequenced from one sample in a study of technical replicates of blood from a handful of donors. Here immunoSEQ multiplex PCR was the method, and the copy in TCRdb shows in-frame clones only, minus some. The sample includes about 85,000 clones, approximately 94% of them seen just once. Sequenced material: T cells isolated from PBMCs. The receptors were gathered from a human donor in good health.

The chain carries TRBV5-3 and TRBJ2-3, with D hard to call. TRBV5-3 is an open reading frame whose function is uncertain. The V end was cut by 0 bases, the J end by 4 bases, with 6 bases between. The CDR3 spans 13 residues. The CDR3 protein is CARSLGPPDTQYF. In nucleotides, the CDR3 is TGTGCCAGAAGCTTGGGGCCACCAGATACGCAGTATTTT.

The V call is TRBV29-1, the J call TRBJ2-7, with a possible D match to TRBD1 (5 bases). CDR1 and CDR2 (germline): SQVTM, ANQGSEA. The CDR3 is 13 residues long. V lost 4 bases, J lost 2 bases, and 12 bases lay in between. CDR3 bases: TGCAGCGTTGGCCGGCAGGGTCCCTACGAGCAGTACTTC. It specifies CSVGRQGPYEQYF.

The chain is built from TRBV13 and TRBJ2-5, with TRBD1 identical over 8 bases. The CDR3 length is 15 residues. Germline V gene data show CDR1 as PRHDT and CDR2 as FYEKMQ (reference sequence). The trim removed 4 bases at V and 2 bases at J, leaving 6 bases unmatched. CDR3 in DNA: TGTGCCAGCAGCTCTACCGACAGGGGACAAGAGACCCAGTACTTC. Translation: CASSSTDRGQETQYF.

This chain links TRBV13 with TRBJ2-5, with 9 bases identical to TRBD1. The CDR3 consists of 20 residues. V dropped 5 bases and J dropped 5; count of bases not matched to a gene: 24. Germline assignment: CDR1 PRHDT and CDR2 FYEKMQ (reference sequence). In DNA, the CDR3 is TGTGCCAGCAGCCGTATGGTCACTACCGGGACAGGGATCCTCAGTGAGACCCAGTACTTC. As protein: CASSRMVTTGTGILSETQYF.

There are a few counts of this clone. This chain links TRBV2 with TRBJ1-5; 8 nucleotides agree with TRBD1. The ends lost 7 bases at V and 0 bases at J; junction bases unmatched: 5. The CDR3 is 15 residues long. Germline-derived CDR1 and CDR2 are SNHLY and FYNNEI. CDR3 nucleotide sequence: TGTGCCAGCAAAGACAGGGGACTTAGCAATCAGCCCCAGCATTTT. This codes for CASKDRGLSNQPQHF.

This sequence joins TRBV28 and TRBJ1-4; D not certain. Germline-derived CDR1 and CDR2 are MDHEN and SYDVKM. The CDR3 covers 15 residues. Trimming took off 4 bases at V and 4 bases at J, with 13 bases between the two ends. Here the CDR3 reads CASSSLGVLNEKLFF. CDR3 coding DNA: TGTGCCAGCAGTTCTCTGGGAGTCCTTAATGAAAAACTGTTTTTT.

This clone appeared a few times. The V gene is TRBV7-2, the J gene TRBJ2-7; no firm D call. The V gene lost 5 bases and the J gene lost 3 bases, with 8 bases spanning the gap. The CDR3 is made up of 12 amino acids. CDR1 and CDR2 (germline): SGHTA, FQGNSA. CDR3 DNA: TGTGCCAGCAGCCTGCCCTACTACGAGCAGTACTTC. Translated: CASSLPYYEQYF.

This sequence joins TRBV6-5 and TRBJ2-7, with 8 bases aligning to TRBD1. CDR3 length: 14 amino acids. V was pared by 5 bases and J by 5 bases, with 8 bases of the junction left unmatched. Germline CDR1 MNHEY, CDR2 SVGAGI. CDR3 region: CASSPPTGAHEQYF. CDR3 sequence (DNA): TGTGCCAGCAGTCCCCCGACAGGGGCTCACGAGCAGTACTTC.

This chain connects TRBV14 to TRBJ2-3; TRBD2 is a possible D gene (5 bases). Trimming pared 6 bases from V and 7 bases from J, leaving 20 bases between. Germline values: CDR1 SGHDN, CDR2 FVKESK. This CDR3 is built from 15 residues. CDR3 in amino acids: CASSYRRDFGNTQYF. Here the CDR3 DNA reads TGTGCCAGCAGTTACCGAAGAGACTTCGGGAATACGCAGTATTTT.

V is TRBV6-6 and J is TRBJ2-1; 10 bases match TRBD2. This CDR3 has 15 amino acids. Trimming removed 6 bases from V and 8 bases from J; junction bases left unmatched: 10. Germline V CDR1 and CDR2: MNHNY, SVGAGI (reference sequence). CDR3: CASSSTAGGPDEQFF. In DNA form, the CDR3 reads TGTGCCAGCAGCTCCACAGCGGGAGGGCCCGATGAGCAGTTCTTC.

The chain employs TRBV4-2 and TRBJ2-5; tentatively, D is TRBD1 (7 bases). V was trimmed by 4 bases and J by 4 bases, leaving 10 bases between them. CDR3 length: 13 amino acids. The germline gives CDR1 LGHNA, CDR2 YNFKEQ. CDR3 DNA: TGTGCCAGCAGCCCAGGGGGGCGAGAGACCCAGTACTTC. Translated, it gives CASSPGGRETQYF.

The chain links TRBV19 to TRBJ1-1; D gene ambiguous. Germline V CDR1 and CDR2: LNHDA, SQIVND (reference sequence). V lost 5 bases to trimming and J lost 4 bases, with 17 bases between them. The CDR3 has 15 residues. CDR3 residues: CASSPQSRGFTEAFF. Written as DNA, the CDR3 is TGTGCCAGTAGTCCCCAGAGTCGGGGTTTCACTGAAGCTTTCTTT.

In this sample, this clone turned up once. The V gene is TRBV29-1, the J gene TRBJ2-1, with TRBD1 identical over 11 bases. This CDR3 spans 14 amino acids. J was trimmed by 6 bases and V by 7 bases; bases with no gene match: 8. Germline values: CDR1 SQVTM, CDR2 ANQGSEA. The CDR3 nucleotides are TGCAGCGCGGGACAGGGGGTTCGAGGCAATGAGCAGTTCTTC. Protein product: CSAGQGVRGNEQFF.

The rearrangement uses TRBV2 and TRBJ2-7; D possibly corresponds to TRBD1 (5 bases). Trimming stripped 4 bases from V and 4 bases from J, with 17 bases between. Germline V lookup: CDR1 SNHLY, CDR2 FYNNEI. The CDR3 runs to 15 residues. CDR3 DNA: TGTGCCAGCAGTGCCTTTACCATTGGGGCGTACGAGCAGTACTTC. It encodes CASSAFTIGAYEQYF. The full variable domain, completed using reference TRBV2 and TRBJ2-7, is EPEVTQTPSHQVTQMGQEVILRCVPISNHLYFYWYRQILGQKVEFLVSFYNNEISEKSEIFDDQFSVERPDGSNFTLKIRSTKLEDSAMYFCASSAFTIGAYEQYFGPGTRLTVT.

The V call is TRBV2, the J call TRBJ2-1; 11 bases agree with TRBD2. The trim removed 5 bases at V and 0 bases at J, leaving 9 bases unmatched. CDR1 SNHLY and CDR2 FYNNEI come from the germline V gene. The CDR3 is 18 residues long. This CDR3 is CASSRTSGRWSSYNEQFF. The CDR3, as DNA: TGTGCCAGCAGTCGGACTAGCGGGCGGTGGAGCTCCTACAATGAGCAGTTCTTC.

The CDR3 DNA reads as TGTGCCAGCAGCTTAACACCGAACACTGAAGCTTTCTTT. This translates into CASSLTPNTEAFF. The V and J genes are TRBV7-2 and TRBJ1-1; D not certain. Germline CDR1 reads SGHTA; CDR2 reads FQGNSA. Trimming left V 2 bases short and J 1 base short, with 5 bases between. The CDR3 consists of 13 residues.